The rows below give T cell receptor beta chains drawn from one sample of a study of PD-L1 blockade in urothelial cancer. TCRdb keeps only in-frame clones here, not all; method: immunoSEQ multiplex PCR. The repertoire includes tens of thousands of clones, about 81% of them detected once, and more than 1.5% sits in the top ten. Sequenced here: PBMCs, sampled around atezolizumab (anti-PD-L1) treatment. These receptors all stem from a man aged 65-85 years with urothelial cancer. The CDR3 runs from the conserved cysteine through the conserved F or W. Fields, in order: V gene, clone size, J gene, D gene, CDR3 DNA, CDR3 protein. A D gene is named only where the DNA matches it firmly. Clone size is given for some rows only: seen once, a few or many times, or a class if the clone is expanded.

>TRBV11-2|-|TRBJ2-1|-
TGTGCCAGCAGCTTATGGGCGGGATCCTACAATGAGCAGTTCTTC
CASSLWAGSYNEQFF
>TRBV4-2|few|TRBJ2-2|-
TGTGCCAGCAGCCAAGAAGGGACTCTCGCGAACACCGGGGAGCTGTTTTTT
CASSQEGTLANTGELFF
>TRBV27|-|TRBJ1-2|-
TGTGCCAGCAGTTTAGACAGAGCCTATGGCTACACCTTC
CASSLDRAYGYTF
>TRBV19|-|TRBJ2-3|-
TGTGCCAGTAGTATAGGGGCGGGAATGTCAGATACGCAGTATTTT
CASSIGAGMSDTQYF
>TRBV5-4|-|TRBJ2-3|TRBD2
TGTGCCAGCAGCTTGGACCTAGCGGGAGGAACAGATACGCAGTATTTT
CASSLDLAGGTDTQYF
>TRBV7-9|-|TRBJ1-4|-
TGTGCCAGCAGCTTAGGCAGTGAAACTAATGAAAAACTGTTTTTT
CASSLGSETNEKLFF
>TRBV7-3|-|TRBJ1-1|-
TGTGCCAGCAGCAAAGGTGGGGGGGTGACTGAAGCTTTCTTT
CASSKGGGVTEAFF
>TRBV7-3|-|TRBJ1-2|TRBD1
TGTGCCAGCAGCCACCCTGGACAGGGTAGAAATGGCTACACCTTC
CASSHPGQGRNGYTF
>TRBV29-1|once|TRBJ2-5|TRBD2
TGCAGCGTTGAACGTGCGGGAGGGGAGACCCAGTACTTC
CSVERAGGETQYF
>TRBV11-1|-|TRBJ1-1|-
TGTGCCAGCAGCTTCGGGGGAACTGAAGCTTTCTTT
CASSFGGTEAFF
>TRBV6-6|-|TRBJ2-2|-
TGTGCCAGCAGCCCCCTTCCTGGGGCTGGGGAGCTGTTTTTT
CASSPLPGAGELFF
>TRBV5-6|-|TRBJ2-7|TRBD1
TGTGCCAGCAGCTCAGTTACCGGGACAGACTACGAGCAGTACTTC
CASSSVTGTDYEQYF
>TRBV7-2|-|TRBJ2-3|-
TGTGCCAGCAGCCATGGGCCAAATCCGACAGATACGCAGTATTTT
CASSHGPNPTDTQYF
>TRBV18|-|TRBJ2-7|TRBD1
TGTGCCAGCTCACTTTACGGACAGGGGCGACCCTACGAGCAGTACTTC
CASSLYGQGRPYEQYF
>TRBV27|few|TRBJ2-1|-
TGTGCCAGCAGCCCCGGGTTAAAAAGGCAGTTCTTC
CASSPGLKRQFF
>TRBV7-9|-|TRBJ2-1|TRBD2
TGTGCCAGCAGCTCAACTAGCGGGGCCTACAATGAGCAGTTCTTC
CASSSTSGAYNEQFF
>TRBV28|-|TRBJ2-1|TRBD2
TGTGCCAGCAGTCCTTTTAGCGGGAGGGCCGAGGATGAGCAGTTCTTC
CASSPFSGRAEDEQFF
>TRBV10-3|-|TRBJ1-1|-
TGTGCCATCAGTGAGTCGACAGATAACACTGAAGCTTTCTTT
CAISESTDNTEAFF
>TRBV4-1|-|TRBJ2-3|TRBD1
TGCGCCAGCAGCCTTGGACAGGGTAGGAGCACAGATACGCAGTATTTT
CASSLGQGRSTDTQYF
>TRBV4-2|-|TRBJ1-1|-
TGTGCCAGCAGCCAAGAGGCAGTCATGAACACTGAAGCTTTCTTT
CASSQEAVMNTEAFF
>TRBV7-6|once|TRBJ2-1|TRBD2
TGTGCCAGCAGCTTAGTGGCGGGAGCCTACAATGAGCAGTTCTTC
CASSLVAGAYNEQFF
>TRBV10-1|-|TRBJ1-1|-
TGCGCCAGCAGTAAGGACAGGAACACTGAAGCTTTCTTT
CASSKDRNTEAFF
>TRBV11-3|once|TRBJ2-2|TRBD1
TGTGCCAGCAGCCCTTTGCCGGGACAGGGAAGGGGGGAGCTGTTTTTT
CASSPLPGQGRGELFF
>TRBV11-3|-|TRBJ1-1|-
TGTGCCAGCAGCTTAGACTCCTTGAGGACTGAAGCTTTCTTT
CASSLDSLRTEAFF
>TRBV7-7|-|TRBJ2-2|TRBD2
TGTGCTAGCGGCACGGGGACTAGCGAACCCGGGGAGCTGTTTTTT
CASGTGTSEPGELFF
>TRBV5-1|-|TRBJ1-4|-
TGCGCCAGCAGCTTAAACGCAGCAACTAATGAAAAACTGTTTTTT
CASSLNAATNEKLFF
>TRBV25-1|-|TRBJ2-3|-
TGTGCCAGCAGTCTGGCCCCGAGCACAGATACGCAGTATTTT
CASSLAPSTDTQYF
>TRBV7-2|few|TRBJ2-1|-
TGTGCCAGCAGCCCAGAGGGCGGGCCCGATGAGCAGTTCTTC
CASSPEGGPDEQFF
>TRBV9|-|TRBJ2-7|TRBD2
TGTGCCAGCAGCCCCCTCGGGACTAGTGCCTCCTACGAGCAGTACTTC
CASSPLGTSASYEQYF
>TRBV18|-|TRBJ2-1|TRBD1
TGTGCCAGCTCACCACCGTTGGGACAGGGAGACAATGAGCAGTTCTTC
CASSPPLGQGDNEQFF
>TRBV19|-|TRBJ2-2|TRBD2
TGTGCCAGTAGTAGCCTAGCGGGCGCGAACACCGGGGAGCTGTTTTTT
CASSSLAGANTGELFF
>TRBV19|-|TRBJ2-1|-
TGTGCCAGTAGTCCGCGACGACAGATATACAATGAGCAGTTCTTC
CASSPRRQIYNEQFF
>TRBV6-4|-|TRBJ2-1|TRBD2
TGTGCCAGCGCTCAGGCGGGAGGGCGAGTGTACAATGAGCAGTTCTTC
CASAQAGGRVYNEQFF
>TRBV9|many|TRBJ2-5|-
TGTGCCAGCAGCGTAGGTATGGGTACGAGGGAGACCCAGTACTTC
CASSVGMGTRETQYF
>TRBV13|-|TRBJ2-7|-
TGTGCCAGCAGCTTAGGCGACGGGAGTCCCTACGAGCAGTACTTC
CASSLGDGSPYEQYF
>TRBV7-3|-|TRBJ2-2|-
TGTGCCAGCAGCTTAAGTGGCAGCACCGGGGAGCTGTTTTTT
CASSLSGSTGELFF
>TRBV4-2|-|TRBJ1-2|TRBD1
TGTGCCAGCAGCCCATCGACAGGGGATGGCTACACCTTC
CASSPSTGDGYTF
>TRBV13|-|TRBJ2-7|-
TGTGCCAGCAGCCTCGGTTCAACCTACGAGCAGTACTTC
CASSLGSTYEQYF
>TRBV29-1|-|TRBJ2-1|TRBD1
TGCAGCGGGGGGACAGGGACGAATGAGCAGTTCTTC
CSGGTGTNEQFF
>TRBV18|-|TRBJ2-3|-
TGTGCCAGCTCGCCAACGGCAGATACGCAGTATTTT
CASSPTADTQYF
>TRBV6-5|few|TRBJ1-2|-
TGTGCCAGCAGTTATGACAGAGCCTATGGCTACACCTTC
CASSYDRAYGYTF
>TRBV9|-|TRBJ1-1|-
TGTGCCAGCAGCCGGTCGGTCCCGGGGGAGGCGGCTTTCTTT
CASSRSVPGEAAFF